These 22 T cell receptor beta chains share one sample of origin, sequenced in a study of T cells in Graves' hyperthyroidism and ophthalmopathy. The TCR beta CDR3 regions underwent amplification using RNA transcripts as the source. In the first-round RT-PCR of the TCR CDR3, the HTBI primer set was used. From the multiplex PCR reads, TCRdb called clonotypes with MiXCR, one entry per CDR3 protein. The sample has roughly 530,000 distinct CDR3 sequences, roughly a sixth seen once. Sequencing was done on a sample of blood. These receptors all stem from a woman aged 18-29 years with Graves' ophthalmopathy.

This sequence joins TRBV28 and TRBJ2-1; 10 nucleotides match TRBD2. Germline V lookup: CDR1 MDHEN, CDR2 SYDVKM. The CDR3 runs 12 residues. Trimming at V came to 5 bases and at J to 14 bases, leaving 6 bases not matched to a gene. The CDR3 spells CASSPTSGVEFF. The CDR3, as DNA: TGTGCCAGCAGTCCTACTAGCGGGGTTGAGTTCTTC.

The chain combines TRBV28 with TRBJ2-1; no reliable D call. CDR1 MDHEN and CDR2 SYDVKM come from the germline V gene. V lost 3 bases and J lost 14, with 11 bases in between. The CDR3 loop spans 11 amino acids. CDR3 in DNA: TGTGCCAGCAGTTTCCAGAATAGGGAGTTCTTC. Translation: CASSFQNREFF.

This clonotype was counted many times. CDR3 sequence reads: CAWKQGDINGYTF. The DNA for the CDR3 is TGTGCCTGGAAACAGGGGGACATTAATGGCTACACCTTC. The rearrangement joins TRBV30 to TRBJ1-2; 8 nucleotides line up with TRBD1. Germline V gene lookup returns CDR1 GTSNPN and CDR2 SVGIG (reference sequence). The CDR3 spans 13 residues. J gave up 6 bases and V 4 bases, and 7 bases lay outside the gene matches.

This clonotype was counted ten times or more. The J gene is TRBJ2-1, the V gene TRBV27; D is possibly TRBD1 or TRBD2 (5 bases each). The V end lost 2 bases, the J end lost 7 bases, and 12 bases lay between the germline ends. CDR3 length equals 14 residues. Germline CDR1 is MNHEY and CDR2 is SMNVEV (reference sequence). The CDR3 loop reads CASSLLGAQNEQFF. CDR3 in DNA: TGTGCCAGCAGTTTACTCGGGGCTCAGAATGAGCAGTTCTTC.

This clonotype came up a few times. The genes are TRBV10-1 and TRBJ2-3, with TRBD2 matching over 8 bases. The V gene end was trimmed by 4 bases and the J gene end by 10 bases; junction bases not matched to a gene: 10. The germline gives CDR1 WNHNN, CDR2 SYGVQD (reference sequence). CDR3 size: 14 residues. CDR3 loop: CASSAGGASGPQYF. The CDR3 nucleotides read TGCGCCAGCAGTGCCGGGGGGGCCTCGGGACCGCAGTATTTT.

This rearrangement joins TRBV6-1 to TRBJ1-4, with D maybe TRBD1 (5 bases). Germline-derived CDR1 and CDR2 are MNHNS and SASEGT. V was trimmed by 2 bases and J by 3 bases, leaving 13 bases between them. The CDR3 contains 16 residues. The CDR3 region is CASSEWGGRSNEKLFF. CDR3 bases: TGTGCCAGCAGTGAATGGGGGGGACGCTCTAATGAAAAACTGTTTTTT.

This clonotype was seen repeatedly, ten times or more. The chain couples TRBV11-3 to TRBJ1-2, with D possibly matching TRBD1 (5 bases). Trimming took 2 bases from V and 1 from J, leaving 8 bases between them. The CDR3 is 14 amino acids. CDR1 is SGHNT, CDR2 YENEEA, per germline. The CDR3 protein is CASSLPGRNYGYTF. DNA for the CDR3: TGTGCCAGCAGCTTACCGGGACGTAACTATGGCTACACCTTC.

The rearrangement links TRBV7-9 to TRBJ2-1; 16 nucleotides match TRBD2. TRBJ2-7 matches the DNA end more closely, so the J call is doubtful. This CDR3 is built from 17 residues. Germline-derived CDR1 and CDR2 are SEHNR and FQNEAQ (reference sequence). CDR3 loop: CASKLGTSGGAHNEQYF. Written as DNA, the CDR3 is TGTGCCAGCAAACTAGGGACTAGCGGGGGGGCCCACAATGAGCAGTACTTC.

This clonotype was counted ten times or more. The genes are TRBV30 and TRBJ1-1; the D is unclear. Germline V CDR1 and CDR2: GTSNPN, SVGIG (reference sequence). This CDR3 spans 15 amino acids. V dropped 5 bases and J dropped 0 bases, with 16 bases sitting between them. As DNA, the CDR3 is TGTGCCTGGGGTTTAGAGGCGCGGATGAACACTGAAGCTTTCTTT. This codes for CAWGLEARMNTEAFF.

This clonotype was recorded at least ten times. A read error may account for a junction end that differs from germline. The rearrangement uses TRBV7-7 and TRBJ2-5; D is perhaps TRBD2 (5 bases). The CDR3 sequence is 16 residues long. In germline, CDR1 is SSHAT, CDR2 FNYEAQ (reference sequence). This chain's CDR3 is CASSPAPRGVWETQYF. The CDR3 coding sequence is TGTGCTAGCAGCCCCGCCCCTCGGGGAGTTTGGGAGACCCAGTACTTC.

This clonotype was counted many times. This sequence joins TRBV27 and TRBJ2-7, with 8 bases fitting TRBD1. Germline CDR1 and CDR2: MNHEY and SMNVEV (reference sequence). This CDR3 comprises 14 residues. V gave up 6 bases and J gave up 7 bases; unmatched junction bases: 11. The CDR3 DNA sequence: TGTGCCAGCAGCCTTGGACAGGGAACAAGGGAGCAGTACTTC. Translated: CASSLGQGTREQYF.

This clonotype appeared many times. This chain uses TRBV12-3 or TRBV12-4 with TRBJ1-6, with 7 bases lining up with TRBD1. The CDR3 contains 16 residues. V lost 5 bases to trimming and J lost 8 bases; unmatched junction nucleotides: 12. The CDR3 protein is CASSTSSGRGDSPLHF. As DNA, the CDR3 is TGTGCCAGCAGTACCTCCTCGGGCAGGGGGGATTCACCCCTCCACTTT.

Note on this clonotype: A much larger clone differs by one base, so this may be a read error. The chain employs TRBV13 and TRBJ2-2; TRBD1 might be the D (6 bases). Germline assignment: CDR1 PRHDT and CDR2 FYEKMQ (reference sequence). The CDR3 consists of 13 residues. Written as DNA, the CDR3 is TGTGCCAGCAGCACAGGGAACGCCGGGGAGCTGTTTTTT. Translating gives CASSTGNAGELFF.

The J gene is TRBJ1-1, the V gene TRBV19; D is undetermined. Between the trimmed V and J ends, which lost 3 bases and 1 base, there was a span of 9 bases. The CDR3 contains 14 residues. Germline V gives CDR1 LNHDA, CDR2 SQIVND (reference sequence). CDR3 DNA: TGTGCCAGTAGTATTGGGTTCGCGAACACTGAAGCTTTCTTT. It codes for CASSIGFANTEAFF.

There are many counts of this clonotype. This sequence joins TRBV27 and TRBJ2-1, with 7 bases fitting TRBD1. Germline V lookup: CDR1 MNHEY, CDR2 SMNVEV (reference sequence). V shed 3 bases, J shed 3 bases, and the junction held 11 bases outside the gene matches. The CDR3 runs to 17 residues. The CDR3 spells CASSFIAGTEHYNEQFF. The CDR3 region has the DNA TGTGCCAGCAGTTTCATTGCCGGGACAGAACACTACAATGAGCAGTTCTTC.

This clonotype was observed a few times. This chain uses TRBV20-1 with TRBJ1-2, with D possibly TRBD1 on 6 matching bases. This CDR3 has 16 residues. The V end lost 3 bases, the J end lost 3 bases, and 20 bases lay between the germline ends. Germline CDR1 and CDR2: DFQATT and SNEGSKA (reference sequence). The CDR3 spells CSASPMTRTDYYGYTF. CDR3 sequence (DNA): TGCAGTGCTAGCCCCATGACTCGGACAGATTACTATGGCTACACCTTC.

Turning to this clonotype: A much larger clone differs from this one at a single base, so this may be a read error. The gene calls are TRBV6-2 or TRBV6-3 and TRBJ2-1, with 7 bases fitting TRBD2. CDR3 length equals 14 residues. The germline V gene has CDR1 MNHEY and CDR2 SVGEGT. The CDR3 DNA is TGTGCCAGCGGTTACGGACTAGAAATCGATGAGCAGTTCTTC. Amino acids: CASGYGLEIDEQFF.

This sequence joins TRBV5-1 and TRBJ2-1; tentative D call: TRBD2 (5 bases). The CDR3 loop spans 13 amino acids. Trimming cost V 6 bases and J 6 bases, with 13 bases left between them. The germline V gene has CDR1 SGHRS and CDR2 YFSETQ. CDR3 region: CASTLGGFNEQFF. The CDR3 bases are TGCGCCAGCACCCTGGGCGGGTTCAATGAGCAGTTCTTC.

The table lists this clonotype with many counts. The CDR3 sequence is CASSPSLAGAPYEQYF. CDR3 nucleotides: TGTGCCAGCAGCCCAAGCCTAGCCGGGGCCCCCTACGAGCAGTACTTC. The chain employs TRBV3-1 and TRBJ2-7; D tentatively reads TRBD1 or TRBD2 (5 bases each). Trimming removed 4 bases at V and 2 bases at J, with 18 bases between. Germline CDR1 is LGHDT and CDR2 is YNNKEL (reference sequence). CDR3 length: 16 amino acids.

This clonotype was seen only once. The chain links TRBV6-5 to TRBJ2-5, with a tentative D call TRBD2 (5 bases). Germline V CDR1 and CDR2: MNHEY, SVGAGI. Trimming took 5 bases from V and 5 from J, leaving 24 bases between them. This CDR3 is built from 17 residues. The CDR3 DNA sequence: TGTGCCAGCAGTAACCGAGACGAGGTCGGGGTTGGTGAGACCCAGTACTTC. It specifies CASSNRDEVGVGETQYF.

This clonotype showed up just a few times. V gene TRBV7-3 combines with J gene TRBJ2-6; a weak D match, TRBD1 (6 bases). There are 17 residues in the CDR3. Trimming took off 0 bases at V and 0 bases at J, with 9 bases between the two ends. Germline V CDR1 and CDR2: SGHTA, FQGTGA. The CDR3 spells CASSLTGARSGANVLTF. CDR3 nucleotides: TGTGCCAGCAGCTTAACGGGGGCACGCTCTGGGGCCAACGTCCTGACTTTC.

The chain couples TRBV6-1 to TRBJ1-2; possibly TRBD1 for D (5 bases). Trimming shortened V by 6 bases and J by 8 bases, and 19 bases separated the two germline ends. Germline V CDR1 and CDR2: MNHNS, SASEGT. The CDR3 loop spans 14 amino acids. The CDR3 is CASSSTRQPGGYTF. CDR3 coding DNA: TGTGCCAGCAGCTCCACCCGACAGCCGGGAGGCTACACCTTC.